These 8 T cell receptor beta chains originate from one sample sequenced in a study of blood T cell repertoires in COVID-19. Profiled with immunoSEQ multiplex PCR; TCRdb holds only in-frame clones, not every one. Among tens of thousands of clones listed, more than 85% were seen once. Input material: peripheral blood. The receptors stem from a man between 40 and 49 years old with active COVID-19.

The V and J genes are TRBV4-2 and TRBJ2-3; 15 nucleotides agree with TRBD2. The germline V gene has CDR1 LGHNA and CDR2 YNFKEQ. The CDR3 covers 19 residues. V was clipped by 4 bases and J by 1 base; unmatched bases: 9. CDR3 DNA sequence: TGTGCCAGCAGCCCACGGACTAGCGGGAGGGGATTCGGCACAGATACGCAGTATTTT. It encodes CASSPRTSGRGFGTDTQYF.

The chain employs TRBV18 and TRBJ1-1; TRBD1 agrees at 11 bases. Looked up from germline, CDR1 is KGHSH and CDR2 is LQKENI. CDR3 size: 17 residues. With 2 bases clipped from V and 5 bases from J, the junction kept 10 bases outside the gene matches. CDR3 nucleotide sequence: TGTGCCAGCTCACCATCCGGCGGGACAGGGGGACGTACTGAAGCTTTCTTT. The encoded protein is CASSPSGGTGGRTEAFF. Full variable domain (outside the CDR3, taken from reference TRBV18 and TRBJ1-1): NAGVMQNPRHLVRRRGQEARLRCSPMKGHSHVYWYRQLPEEGLKFMVYLQKENIIDESGMPKERFSAEFPKEGPSILRIQQVVRGDSAAYFCASSPSGGTGGRTEAFFGQGTRLTVV.

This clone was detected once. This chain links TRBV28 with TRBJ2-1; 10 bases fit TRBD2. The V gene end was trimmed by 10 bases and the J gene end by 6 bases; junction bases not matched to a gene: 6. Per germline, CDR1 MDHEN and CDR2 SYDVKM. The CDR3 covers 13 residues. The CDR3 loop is CATIGTSVNEQFF. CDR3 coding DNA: TGTGCCACGATCGGGACTAGCGTCAATGAGCAGTTCTTC.

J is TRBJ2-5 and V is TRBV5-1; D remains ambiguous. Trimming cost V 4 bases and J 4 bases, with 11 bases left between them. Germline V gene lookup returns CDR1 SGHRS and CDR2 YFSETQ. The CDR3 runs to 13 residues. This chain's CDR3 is CASSPRPGETQYF. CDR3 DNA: TGCGCCAGCAGCCCCAGACCAGGAGAGACCCAGTACTTC.

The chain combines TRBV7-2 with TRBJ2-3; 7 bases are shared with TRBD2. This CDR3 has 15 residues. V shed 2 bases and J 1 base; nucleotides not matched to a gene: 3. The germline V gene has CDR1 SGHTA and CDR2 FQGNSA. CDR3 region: CASSLWGGGTDTQYF. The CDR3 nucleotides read TGTGCCAGCAGCTTATGGGGAGGGGGCACAGATACGCAGTATTTT.

The chain's CDR3 is CASSSAGQGENRAFF. CDR3 DNA: TGTGCCAGCAGTTCCGCCGGACAGGGAGAAAATCGAGCTTTCTTT. The gene calls are TRBV27 and TRBJ1-1; 8 positions match TRBD1. The V segment lost 4 bases and the J segment 10 bases; nucleotides outside the gene matches: 14. Germline V gene lookup returns CDR1 MNHEY and CDR2 SMNVEV (reference sequence). This CDR3 is 15 amino acids long.

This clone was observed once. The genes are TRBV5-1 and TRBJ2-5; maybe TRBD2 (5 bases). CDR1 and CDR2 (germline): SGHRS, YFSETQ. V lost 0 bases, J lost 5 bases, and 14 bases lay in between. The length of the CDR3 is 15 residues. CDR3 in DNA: TGCGCCAGCAGCTTGGATCTGGCCCCGGGGGAGACCCAGTACTTC. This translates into CASSLDLAPGETQYF.

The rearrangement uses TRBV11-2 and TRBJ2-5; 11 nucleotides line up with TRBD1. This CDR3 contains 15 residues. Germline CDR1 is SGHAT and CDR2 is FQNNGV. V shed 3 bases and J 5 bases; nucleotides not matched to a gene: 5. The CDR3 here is CASSLGQGVTETQYF. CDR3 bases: TGTGCCAGCAGCTTGGGACAGGGGGTTACGGAGACCCAGTACTTC.